The 21 T cell receptor beta chains below were found in one sample sequenced in a study of blood T cell repertoires in COVID-19. This table comes from immunoSEQ multiplex PCR, and its TCRdb copy is limited to in-frame clones, with some not included. The sample lists about 33,000 clones; roughly 85% were seen once. The sample was peripheral blood. The receptors here all came from a man between 60 and 75 years old with active COVID-19.

This chain connects TRBV5-1 to TRBJ2-5; D might be TRBD1 (5 bases). The CDR3 sequence is 18 residues long. V gave up 4 bases and J gave up 3 bases, with 25 bases separating them. Germline CDR1 and CDR2: SGHRS and YFSETQ. Here the CDR3 reads CASSLGLLFRGEEETQYF. In nucleotides, the CDR3 is TGCGCCAGCAGCCTGGGGCTTCTTTTTAGGGGTGAGGAAGAGACCCAGTACTTC.

About this clone itself: Its ends do not fully match the called genes, so a read error is possible. The chain uses TRBV20-1 and TRBJ1-1; maybe TRBD1 (6 bases). The CDR3 is 10 residues long. Germline V gene sequence: CDR1 DFQATT, CDR2 SNEGSKA (reference sequence). As DNA, the CDR3 is TGCAGTGCCCACCCTGGGGGGGCCATCTTT. It translates to CSAHPGGAIF.

This clone was seen once. The chain combines TRBV7-9 with TRBJ2-5; TRBD2 matches 13 bases. Trimming at V came to 5 bases and at J to 5 bases, leaving 2 bases not matched to a gene. The CDR3 length is 14 residues. Germline CDR1 SEHNR, CDR2 FQNEAQ (reference sequence). CDR3 in DNA: TGTGCCAGCAGCCAGACTAGCGGGAGGGAGACCCAGTACTTC. Its translation: CASSQTSGRETQYF.

This sequence joins TRBV4-2 and TRBJ2-2; D not certain. V dropped 0 bases and J dropped 4 bases, with 12 bases sitting between them. Germline CDR1 is LGHNA and CDR2 is YNFKEQ. The CDR3 has 16 residues. CDR3 in amino acids: CASSQEAGFATGELFF. CDR3 nucleotides: TGTGCCAGCAGCCAAGAAGCCGGGTTTGCCACCGGGGAGCTGTTTTTT.

This chain links TRBV7-3 with TRBJ2-2; D not certain. The ends were cut back, 5 bases at V and 3 bases at J, with 13 bases in the middle. The CDR3 is 15 amino acids. Germline V gene data show CDR1 as SGHTA and CDR2 as FQGTGA. This CDR3 reads CASSLEARDTGELFF. In DNA, the CDR3 is TGTGCCAGCAGCCTCGAGGCTAGAGACACCGGGGAGCTGTTTTTT.

The chain links TRBV4-2 to TRBJ2-3; 8 positions match TRBD2. V was clipped by 1 base and J by 0 bases; unmatched bases: 6. Germline V gene sequence: CDR1 LGHNA, CDR2 YNFKEQ. The CDR3 is 17 amino acids. The DNA for the CDR3 is TGTGCCAGCAGCCAAGGTTCTTCTAGCGGGAGCACAGATACGCAGTATTTT. Translated: CASSQGSSSGSTDTQYF.

This clone is a singleton in its sample. The chain employs TRBV7-9 and TRBJ2-2; D is possibly TRBD2 (6 bases). The CDR3 extends over 15 amino acids. V was shortened by 5 bases and J by 1 base, with 11 bases between the two germline ends. Germline loops: CDR1 SEHNR, CDR2 FQNEAQ (reference sequence). The CDR3 DNA follows: TGTGCCAGCAGCACCCGGGACTGGAACACCGGGGAGCTGTTTTTT. This codes for CASSTRDWNTGELFF.

The CDR3 is CASSPNPSDRAGNTIYF. The CDR3 DNA is TGTGCCAGCTCACCAAATCCGTCGGACAGGGCGGGAAACACCATATATTTT. This chain links TRBV18 with TRBJ1-3; TRBD1 agrees at 8 bases. Per the germline V gene, CDR1 is KGHSH and CDR2 is LQKENI. Losses at the gene ends were 2 bases for V and 4 bases for J; bases not matched to a gene: 10. This CDR3 region has 17 residues.

The chain uses TRBV19 and TRBJ1-2; the D is unclear. CDR1 LNHDA and CDR2 SQIVND come from the germline V gene (reference sequence). The CDR3 length is 14 residues. V lost 3 bases, J lost 4 bases, and 12 bases lay in between. The DNA of the CDR3 is TGTGCCAGTAGTATTCCCGGCGGCAGCTATGGCTACACCTTC. This gives the protein CASSIPGGSYGYTF. Together with reference TRBV19 and TRBJ1-2, the CDR3 gives the full variable domain: DGGITQSPKYLFRKEGQNVTLSCEQNLNHDAMYWYRQDPGQGLRLIYYSQIVNDFQKGDIAEGYSVSREKKESFPLTVTSAQKNPTAFYLCASSIPGGSYGYTFGSGTRLTVV.

J is TRBJ1-5 and V is TRBV28; D may be TRBD1 (6 bases). Trimming pared 4 bases from V and 1 base from J, leaving 11 bases between. Germline values: CDR1 MDHEN, CDR2 SYDVKM. The CDR3 length is 15 residues. The CDR3 bases are TGTGCCAGCAGTTATCAGGGGAGAAGCAATCAGCCCCAGCATTTT. It encodes CASSYQGRSNQPQHF.

Only one count was recorded for this clone. This chain connects TRBV5-1 to TRBJ2-7; D is possibly TRBD2 (6 bases). Trimming pared 4 bases from V and 0 bases from J, leaving 11 bases between. CDR1 is SGHRS, CDR2 YFSETQ, per germline. The CDR3 contains 14 residues. The CDR3 sequence is CASSPRTNSYEQYF. CDR3 sequence (DNA): TGCGCCAGCAGCCCCAGGACTAACTCCTACGAGCAGTACTTC.

The rearrangement uses TRBV5-5 and TRBJ2-3, with D unresolved. V lost 3 bases and J 10 bases, leaving 21 bases between the germline ends. Per the germline V gene, CDR1 is SGHKS and CDR2 is YYEKEE (reference sequence). This CDR3 is 15 amino acids long. In DNA, the CDR3 is TGTGCCAGCAGCTCGCGTGACCCACGAGGTGTGGCGCAGTATTTT. Translated, it gives CASSSRDPRGVAQYF. Full variable domain (outside the CDR3, taken from reference TRBV5-5 and TRBJ2-3): DAGVTQSPTHLIKTRGQQVTLRCSPISGHKSVSWYQQVLGQGPQFIFQYYEKEERGRGNFPDRFSARQFPNYSSELNVNALLLGDSALYLCASSSRDPRGVAQYFGPGTRLTVL.

The genes are TRBV20-1 and TRBJ2-1, with D perhaps matching TRBD2 (6 bases). The germline gives CDR1 DFQATT, CDR2 SNEGSKA (reference sequence). This CDR3 contains 15 residues. V was clipped by 3 bases and J by 15 bases, with 27 bases between them. The CDR3 here is CSASNSLSPGLFWFF. The CDR3 bases are TGCAGTGCTAGTAACAGTCTCAGTCCGGGACTTTTTTGGTTCTTC.

A few counts support this clone. The V and J genes are TRBV3-1 (or the pseudogene TRBV3-2) and TRBJ1-6, with a weak D call TRBD1 (6 bases). CDR1 and CDR2 from the germline V gene are LGHDT and YNNKEL (reference sequence). The germline V and J ends were trimmed by 6 bases and 14 bases, with 23 bases remaining between them. CDR3 length: 15 amino acids. DNA of the CDR3: TGTGCCAGCAGTACCAGGGGAGACCTAGTCGGGGCCCTCCACTTT. This sequence encodes CASSTRGDLVGALHF.

The CDR3 region is CASRTGTGIKSGETQYF. The DNA of the CDR3 is TGTGCCAGCAGAACCGGGACAGGGATAAAATCGGGAGAGACCCAGTACTTC. This chain uses TRBV5-8 with TRBJ2-5; 9 positions match TRBD1. The CDR3 totals 17 residues. The germline CDR1 and CDR2 sequences are SGHTS and YDEGEE. After removal of 5 bases from V and 4 bases from J, the junction contained 15 bases not matched to a gene.

The V and J genes are TRBV5-1 and TRBJ2-7, with a tentative D call TRBD1 (6 bases). Germline V CDR1 and CDR2: SGHRS, YFSETQ. V was trimmed by 5 bases and J by 1 base, leaving 13 bases between them. There are 14 residues in the CDR3. The CDR3 nucleotides read TGCGCCAGCAGTTACTTAGGGGGTTCCTACGAGCAGTACTTC. Encoded protein: CASSYLGGSYEQYF.

The J gene is TRBJ2-7, the V gene TRBV18; no reliable D call. This CDR3 is built from 12 residues. Trimming took off 3 bases at V and 1 base at J, with 4 bases between the two ends. The germline gives CDR1 KGHSH, CDR2 LQKENI. Here the CDR3 DNA reads TGTGCCAGCTCACCCCCATCCTACGAGCAGTACTTC. Translated: CASSPPSYEQYF.

The rearrangement joins TRBV27 to TRBJ2-1, with D unresolved. The CDR3 runs 14 residues. The V gene lost 4 bases and the J gene lost 4 bases, with 11 bases spanning the gap. Germline V CDR1 and CDR2: MNHEY, SMNVEV (reference sequence). This CDR3 reads CASSYGGLYNEQFF. The CDR3 region has the DNA TGTGCCAGCAGTTACGGCGGCCTTTACAATGAGCAGTTCTTC.

This CDR3 reads CATSPSGQGTYGYTF. For the CDR3, the DNA is TGTGCCACCTCACCCTCGGGACAGGGGACCTATGGCTACACCTTC. The chain recombines TRBV27 with TRBJ1-2, with 10 bases identical to TRBD1. V was clipped by 10 bases and J by 4 bases; unmatched bases: 12. CDR1 MNHEY and CDR2 SMNVEV come from the germline V gene (reference sequence). The CDR3 runs 15 residues.

Regarding this clone: Other nucleotide sequences in the sample specify the same CDR3. V usage is TRBV5-1 and J usage is TRBJ2-1, with 7 positions matching TRBD2. The V gene end was trimmed by 4 bases and the J gene end by 0 bases; junction bases not matched to a gene: 4. This CDR3 has 15 amino acids. Germline V gene sequence: CDR1 SGHRS, CDR2 YFSETQ. CDR3 DNA sequence: TGCGCCAGCAGCCTCGGGGGGAGCTCCTACAATGAGCAGTTCTTC. Amino acid sequence: CASSLGGSSYNEQFF.

The V and J genes are TRBV18 and TRBJ2-5, with D possibly matching TRBD1 (6 bases). Looked up from germline, CDR1 is KGHSH and CDR2 is LQKENI. V was shortened by 3 bases and J by 1 base, with 15 bases between the two germline ends. The CDR3 covers 16 residues. CDR3 sequence: CASSPYSWTVQETQYF. The CDR3 region has the DNA TGTGCCAGCTCACCTTACTCTTGGACAGTCCAAGAGACCCAGTACTTC.